This TCR beta chain was sequenced for a study of T cells in Graves' hyperthyroidism and ophthalmopathy. Fresh peripheral blood, about 10 ml of it, supplied the PBMCs. As concerns this clonotype: Its antigen is unidentified. It differs at one base from a far larger clone, so likely a read error.

With 3 bases removed from V and 5 bases from J, the gap between germline ends came to 2 bases. The CDR3 sequence is 12 residues long. The germline CDR1 and CDR2 sequences are LNHDA and SQIVND (reference sequence). The source material, RNA transcripts, was used to amplify TCR beta CDR3 regions. Initially, a first-round RT-PCR of the TCR CDR3 employed the HTBI primer set. TCRdb processed the multiplex PCR reads anew with MiXCR; each CDR3 protein has one entry. The repertoire holds over 700,000 distinct CDR3 sequences, with about 38% as singletons. General study points: For ophthalmopathy, model prediction preceded onset by a median approximately 6 months.

This clonotype was obtained from a man between 18 and 35 years old with Graves' hyperthyroidism. This chain connects TRBV19 to TRBJ2-6, with D uncertain. Sequencing used blood. The CDR3 DNA follows: TGTGCCAGTAGTATTAGGGCCAACGTCCTGACTTTC. Translated, it gives CASSIRANVLTF.